This T cell receptor beta chain was sequenced for a study of graft-versus-host responses after intestinal transplantation. V shed 4 bases and J shed 1 base, with 14 bases lying between them. The CDR3 has 15 amino acids. Germline assignment: CDR1 SGHRS and CDR2 YFSETQ. In regard to this clone: Its matching antigen is unknown.

The protocol was immunoSEQ multiplex PCR, while the TCRdb copy is restricted to in-frame clones and leaves out a portion. This repertoire shows some 86,000 clones, roughly nine tenths found once; its top ten account for roughly 0.3%. The genes are TRBV5-1 and TRBJ1-1; D possibly corresponds to TRBD1 (5 bases). This sequence originates from a human donor who was the organ donor for an intestinal transplant. Sequencing used unstimulated CD4+ T cells sorted from spleen or lymph node cells, obtained before transplant. For the CDR3, the DNA is TGCGCCAGCAGCGTAACAGGTAACCGGAACACTGAAGCTTTCTTT. Translation: CASSVTGNRNTEAFF.